This T cell receptor beta chain was sequenced in a study of cytomegalovirus exposure and HLA in healthy donors. Produced via immunoSEQ multiplex PCR; TCRdb's table is partial and in-frame only. The data show about 60,000 clones, around 90% seen once. CDR3 length: 16 residues. V lost 3 bases and J lost 5; bases outside the gene matches: 11. Germline V gene sequence: CDR1 MNHEY, CDR2 SMNVEV (reference sequence). This rearrangement joins TRBV27 to TRBJ2-7; 9 nucleotides align to TRBD2. Sequencing was done on a sample of PBMCs. This clonotype was sampled from a man in his late teens or twenties in good health and CMV-seronegative. Here the CDR3 DNA reads TGTGCCAGCAGTTTTGTAGCGGGAGCGGGACCACACGAGCAGTACTTC. Translation: CASSFVAGAGPHEQYF.